This T cell receptor beta chain was observed in a study of vaccination and CD4 T cells after COVID-19. The study sequenced cultured CD4+ T cell DNA using the Oncomine TCR Beta short-read assay. From the PCR reads, TCRdb called clonotypes with MiXCR, one entry per CDR3 protein. This table holds under 25,000 distinct CDR3 sequences, around three fifths found once. The CDR3 contains 14 residues. The germline V gene encodes CDR1 SEHNR and CDR2 FQNEAQ (reference sequence). Trimming took 5 bases from V and 6 from J, leaving 16 bases between them. Remarks on this clonotype: No antigen is known for it.

Noted treatment: roughly 10-day PBMC culture with coronavirus spike peptide pools or control peptides (ViraFEST assay). The chain joins TRBV7-9 to TRBJ1-1; possible D gene TRBD1, 6 bases. This sequence originates from a human donor who had recovered from COVID-19. Sample: CD4+ T cells from blood, cultured in vitro. The CDR3 region has the DNA TGTGCCAGCAGCCGAGATACAGGGTGGGCTGAAGCTTTCTTT. Translating it yields CASSRDTGWAEAFF. Together with reference TRBV7-9 and TRBJ1-1, the CDR3 gives the full variable domain: DTGVSQNPRHKITKRGQNVTFRCDPISEHNRLYWYRQTLGQGPEFLTYFQNEAQLEKSRLLSDRFSAERPKGSFSTLEIQRTEQGDSAMYLCASSRDTGWAEAFFGQGTRLTVV.